This T cell receptor beta chain stems from a study of blood T cell repertoires in COVID-19. CDR1 and CDR2 (germline): SGDLS, YYNGEE. The CDR3 runs 16 residues. V lost 1 base and J lost 2, with 12 bases in between. Profiling relied on immunoSEQ multiplex PCR, and the TCRdb table lists in-frame clones only, not all of them. Altogether more than 400,000 clones are present, around 90% being singletons, with the ten largest covering 0.7%. Participant age was roughly 18 to 100 years, and participants resided in about two dozen US areas. Grouping used clinical history reported by participants in a survey and questionnaire.

This chain connects TRBV9 to TRBJ2-2; D not resolved. This sequence originates from a woman younger than 30 who had recovered from COVID-19. Material: PBMCs or T cells enriched from blood (not recorded which). DNA of the CDR3: TGTGCCAGCAGCGTACGTGAGGCATTAAACACCGGGGAGCTGTTTTTT. Its translation is CASSVREALNTGELFF.